The 27 T cell receptor beta chains listed next were all sequenced from one sample in a study of cytomegalovirus exposure and HLA in healthy donors. With 60 Vbeta and 13 Jbeta primers, the PCR was carried out. Data came from immunoSEQ multiplex PCR; TCRdb stores just in-frame clones and leaves some out. The sample carries about 110,000 clones, around 77% recorded once. Sequences were obtained from PBMCs. Source of these receptors: a man between 18 and 35 years old in good health and CMV-seronegative.

The gene calls are TRBV5-6 and TRBJ2-7; the match to TRBD2 covers 11 bases. Unmatched junction bases numbered 10, after V lost 5 bases and J lost 3 bases. The CDR3 totals 16 residues. Germline loops: CDR1 SGHDT, CDR2 YYEEEE. The CDR3 loop is CASSWGVTSGGYEQYF. The DNA for the CDR3 is TGTGCCAGCAGTTGGGGGGTAACTAGCGGGGGCTACGAGCAGTACTTC.

CDR3 sequence: CASSLVREETQYF. The CDR3, as DNA: TGTGCCAGTTCTTTAGTTAGGGAGGAGACCCAGTACTTC. The chain uses TRBV2 and TRBJ2-5; a possible D gene is TRBD2 (5 bases). The CDR3 is 13 amino acids. CDR1 and CDR2 from the germline V gene are SNHLY and FYNNEI. V gave up 9 bases and J gave up 5 bases, with 16 bases separating them.

J is TRBJ2-7 and V is TRBV12-2; TRBD2 is the table's D call, not checked against the DNA. TRBV12-2 is designated a pseudogene. This CDR3 is built from 12 residues. The chain's CDR3 is CAITLFGNEQYF. CDR3 nucleotides: TGTGCAATTACCCTTTTCGGGAACGAGCAGTACTTC.

The rearrangement links TRBV6-5 to TRBJ2-7; 8 bases fit TRBD1. Germline lookup yields CDR1 MNHEY and CDR2 SVGAGI. With 6 bases clipped from V and 6 bases from J, the junction kept 4 bases outside the gene matches. The length of the CDR3 is 12 residues. The CDR3 here is CASSRTGLEQYF. Here the CDR3 DNA reads TGTGCCAGCAGCCGGACAGGGCTCGAGCAGTACTTC.

This chain connects TRBV11-2 to TRBJ2-7; TRBD2 matches 7 bases. The V and J ends lost 1 base and 5 bases, in that order; junction bases with no gene match: 2. The germline CDR1 and CDR2 sequences are SGHAT and FQNNGV. CDR3 length equals 13 residues. The CDR3 DNA is TGTGCCAGCAGCTTAGGGGGGGGAAACGAGCAGTACTTC. Translation gives CASSLGGGNEQYF.

This clone was counted between two and nine times. V gene TRBV9 combines with J gene TRBJ2-4; the D is unclear. From germline, CDR1 is SGDLS and CDR2 YYNGEE. Trimming removed 0 bases from V and 8 bases from J, with 12 bases in between. This CDR3 spans 14 amino acids. CDR3 nucleotides: TGTGCCAGCAGCGTAGGTGGTAGCATGTACATTCAGTACTTC. Translating gives CASSVGGSMYIQYF.

This rearrangement joins TRBV25-1 to TRBJ1-1; perhaps TRBD1 as D (6 bases). Trimming stripped 3 bases from V and 0 bases from J, with 14 bases between. The CDR3 is 16 amino acids. Germline V gene lookup returns CDR1 MGHDK and CDR2 SYGVNS. The CDR3 DNA follows: TGTGCCAGCAGTGAGATGGACAGCCTGATGAACACTGAAGCTTTCTTT. It is translated as CASSEMDSLMNTEAFF.

This chain uses TRBV6-5 with TRBJ1-6, with 9 bases aligning to TRBD1. Losses at the gene ends were 4 bases for V and 8 bases for J; bases not matched to a gene: 9. Germline assignment: CDR1 MNHEY and CDR2 SVGAGI. The CDR3 totals 16 residues. The CDR3 region is CASSFLPGQGYSPLHF. As DNA, the CDR3 is TGTGCCAGCAGTTTCTTGCCGGGACAGGGATATTCACCCCTCCACTTT.

The chain uses TRBV18 and TRBJ2-7; D remains ambiguous. V gave up 3 bases and J gave up 5 bases, with 8 bases separating them. The CDR3 runs 12 residues. CDR1 KGHSH and CDR2 LQKENI come from the germline V gene. This CDR3 is CASSPLSDEQYF. CDR3 coding DNA: TGTGCCAGCTCACCCCTGAGCGACGAGCAGTACTTC.

This chain uses TRBV20-1 with TRBJ2-7; unclear D gene. Trimming took 3 bases from V and 3 from J, leaving 6 bases between them. CDR1 DFQATT and CDR2 SNEGSKA come from the germline V gene (reference sequence). The CDR3 sequence is 11 residues long. The chain's CDR3 is CSARLNYEQYF. The CDR3 DNA is TGCAGTGCTAGGTTAAACTACGAGCAGTACTTC.

The chain is built from TRBV5-1 and TRBJ2-3; 8 nucleotides align to TRBD2. Germline V gene sequence: CDR1 SGHRS, CDR2 YFSETQ. The trim removed 0 bases at V and 2 bases at J, leaving 8 bases unmatched. This CDR3 region has 17 residues. CDR3 region: CASSLATAGASTDTQYF. In nucleotides, the CDR3 is TGCGCCAGCAGCTTGGCGACAGCGGGGGCTTCCACAGATACGCAGTATTTT.

The V gene is TRBV5-5, the J gene TRBJ2-3; D call uncertain. Trimming pared 0 bases from V and 0 bases from J, leaving 14 bases between. Germline-derived CDR1 and CDR2 are SGHKS and YYEKEE (reference sequence). The CDR3 covers 17 residues. The CDR3 loop is CASSLDRPETSTDTQYF. The CDR3, as DNA: TGTGCCAGCAGCTTGGATCGGCCAGAGACTAGCACAGATACGCAGTATTTT.

In its sample, this clone was seen a few times. This chain connects TRBV5-4 to TRBJ2-5, with 10 bases fitting TRBD1. Trimming took 4 bases from V and 4 from J; bases not matched to a gene: 10. Per the germline V gene, CDR1 is SGHNT and CDR2 is YYREEE (reference sequence). CDR3 length equals 16 residues. The CDR3 loop is CASSLDRGSSGETQYF. CDR3 coding DNA: TGTGCCAGCAGCCTGGACAGGGGGTCATCGGGAGAGACCCAGTACTTC.

The V and J genes are TRBV5-4 and TRBJ1-1; TRBD1 might be the D (6 bases). The CDR3 length is 15 residues. The ends were cut back, 4 bases at V and 4 bases at J, with 17 bases in the middle. Looked up from germline, CDR1 is SGHNT and CDR2 is YYREEE (reference sequence). Written as DNA, the CDR3 is TGTGCCAGCAGCCCCCAGTCAGGGGTAGGCACTGAAGCTTTCTTT. It is translated as CASSPQSGVGTEAFF.

This chain's CDR3 is CASRKEGGASYEQYF. The CDR3 DNA follows: TGTGCCAGCAGGAAGGAAGGTGGGGCCTCCTACGAGCAGTACTTC. V usage is TRBV6-5 and J usage is TRBJ2-7; D is perhaps TRBD1 (5 bases). The V end was cut by 6 bases, the J end by 0 bases, with 15 bases between. This CDR3 contains 15 residues. The V gene's germline CDR1 is MNHEY and CDR2 SVGAGI.

The sample holds one count of this clone. The CDR3 region has the DNA TGTGCCAGTAGTGCCTACAGGGGAGGTAGTGAAAAACTGTTTTTT. This gives the protein CASSAYRGGSEKLFF. The J gene is TRBJ1-4, the V gene TRBV19, with 7 bases identical to TRBD1. The junction had 10 bases not matched to a gene; V was cut back by 5 bases and J by 7 bases. The germline V gene encodes CDR1 LNHDA and CDR2 SQIVND (reference sequence). This CDR3 spans 15 amino acids.

This chain connects TRBV6-5 to TRBJ2-7; possibly TRBD1 for D (6 bases). In germline, CDR1 is MNHEY, CDR2 SVGAGI. The V and J ends lost 2 bases and 5 bases respectively, with 16 bases between them. CDR3 length equals 15 residues. The CDR3 here is CASSYAGGGVDEQYF. The CDR3 nucleotides read TGTGCCAGCAGTTACGCGGGTGGGGGCGTCGACGAGCAGTACTTC.

The chain links TRBV11-2 to TRBJ2-5, with D perhaps TRBD2 (5 bases). Germline values: CDR1 SGHAT, CDR2 FQNNGV. V gave up 8 bases and J gave up 3 bases, with 19 bases separating them. The CDR3 runs 15 residues. CDR3 in DNA: TGTGCCAGCCGCTCCTTACGGGGAAGTGAAGAGACCCAGTACTTC. Amino acids: CASRSLRGSEETQYF.

The V gene is TRBV28, the J gene TRBJ1-2, with D perhaps TRBD1 (5 bases). Germline V gene sequence: CDR1 MDHEN, CDR2 SYDVKM. V dropped 11 bases and J dropped 5 bases, with 12 bases sitting between them. This CDR3 comprises 11 residues. The CDR3 nucleotides are TGTGCCGGATTTGGGGGGTATGGCTACACCTTC. Translation gives CAGFGGYGYTF.

This chain connects TRBV9 to TRBJ2-7, with 9 bases matching TRBD1. From germline, CDR1 is SGDLS and CDR2 YYNGEE. With 3 bases clipped from V and 9 bases from J, the junction kept 13 bases outside the gene matches. The CDR3 contains 15 residues. Written as DNA, the CDR3 is TGTGCCAGCAGCGCCTCGGGGACAGGGAGTTCCGGGCAGTACTTC. It encodes CASSASGTGSSGQYF.

The chain employs TRBV9 and TRBJ2-3; 10 bases match TRBD2. There are 17 residues in the CDR3. V lost 2 bases, J lost 6 bases, and 12 bases stayed unmatched. Germline CDR1 is SGDLS and CDR2 is YYNGEE. Written as DNA, the CDR3 is TGTGCCAGCAGCGTCCCGAGCGGGGGGGCCAATGAGGATACGCAGTATTTT. The encoded protein is CASSVPSGGANEDTQYF. Combining the CDR3 with reference TRBV9 and TRBJ2-3 gives the whole variable domain DSGVTQTPKHLITATGQRVTLRCSPRSGDLSVYWYQQSLDQGLQFLIQYYNGEERAKGNILERFSAQQFPDLHSELNLSSLELGDSALYFCASSVPSGGANEDTQYFGPGTRLTVL.

J is TRBJ2-5 and V is TRBV6-5; no clear D. V lost 8 bases and J 5 bases, leaving 15 bases between the germline ends. This CDR3 is built from 13 residues. The germline gives CDR1 MNHEY, CDR2 SVGAGI. CDR3 nucleotide sequence: TGTGCCAGCCGCGACACGCCTGTGGAGACCCAGTACTTC. Its protein is CASRDTPVETQYF.

This chain connects TRBV19 to TRBJ2-7; D may be TRBD2 (5 bases). Germline V CDR1 and CDR2: LNHDA, SQIVND (reference sequence). This CDR3 comprises 14 residues. V was trimmed by 8 bases and J by 2 bases, leaving 16 bases between them. CDR3 bases: TGTGCCAGTCAGAGGGCGGGCGGCACCTACGAGCAGTACTTC. It codes for CASQRAGGTYEQYF.

As concerns this clone: A junction boundary mismatches the germline segment, possibly from a read error. The chain joins TRBV7-7 to TRBJ2-2; no definite D call. The CDR3 consists of 14 residues. In germline, CDR1 is SSHAT, CDR2 FNYEAQ (reference sequence). The CDR3 here is CASSLTKATGELFF. CDR3 in DNA: TGTGCTAGCAGCTTAACTAAGGCGACCGGGGAGCTGTTTTTT.

V usage is TRBV6-1 and J usage is TRBJ1-5; 8 bases line up with TRBD1. This CDR3 comprises 13 residues. The trim removed 7 bases at V and 4 bases at J, leaving 3 bases unmatched. CDR1 MNHNS and CDR2 SASEGT come from the germline V gene. In DNA form, the CDR3 reads TGTGCCAGCACGGACAGGGTAAATCAGCCCCAGCATTTT. The encoded protein is CASTDRVNQPQHF.

V and J are TRBV5-1 and TRBJ1-3, with 7 bases lining up with TRBD1. The V gene's germline CDR1 is SGHRS and CDR2 YFSETQ. After removal of 1 base from V and 2 bases from J, the junction contained 3 bases not matched to a gene. The CDR3 consists of 15 residues. As DNA, the CDR3 is TGCGCCAGCAGCTTGCCCGGGACAGCTGGAAACACCATATATTTT. Its protein is CASSLPGTAGNTIYF.

This clone was observed a single time. The J gene is TRBJ2-7, the V gene TRBV18; 7 nucleotides match TRBD2. The germline CDR1 and CDR2 sequences are KGHSH and LQKENI. J lost 0 bases, V lost 3 bases, and 8 bases had no gene match. The CDR3 is 16 amino acids. The CDR3 DNA reads TGTGCCAGCTCACCCTCTGGCGGGGGATCCTCCTACGAGCAGTACTTC. Encoded protein: CASSPSGGGSSYEQYF. The full variable domain, its missing parts supplied by reference TRBV18 and TRBJ2-7, is NAGVMQNPRHLVRRRGQEARLRCSPMKGHSHVYWYRQLPEEGLKFMVYLQKENIIDESGMPKERFSAEFPKEGPSILRIQQVVRGDSAAYFCASSPSGGGSSYEQYFGPGTRLTVT.